This TCR beta chain was profiled in a study of blood T cells in healthy people across ages. General observations from the study: Whereas aged donors had fewer naive CD4+ cells, long-lived donors had more of them and higher diversity.

In regard to this clonotype: Its antigen is currently unknown.

Sample-barcoded 5' priming and a J-beta primer mix drove a second PCR of about 6 to 12 cycles. TCRdb processed the 5' RACE reads anew with MiXCR; each CDR3 protein has one entry. The sample gives about 1.5 million distinct CDR3 sequences, less than 45% of which show up once; about 4% is in the top ten. Germline values: CDR1 SEHNR, CDR2 FQNEAQ (reference sequence). V was pared by 5 bases and J by 2 bases, with 7 bases of the junction left unmatched. This CDR3 comprises 16 residues. Sequencing used blood. The source is a woman in her late teens or twenties in good health. The rearrangement links TRBV7-9 to TRBJ2-3; 10 nucleotides align to TRBD2. The CDR3 DNA is TGTGCCAGCAGCCGGACTAGCGGAGGACCCACAGATACGCAGTATTTT. Its translation: CASSRTSGGPTDTQYF.